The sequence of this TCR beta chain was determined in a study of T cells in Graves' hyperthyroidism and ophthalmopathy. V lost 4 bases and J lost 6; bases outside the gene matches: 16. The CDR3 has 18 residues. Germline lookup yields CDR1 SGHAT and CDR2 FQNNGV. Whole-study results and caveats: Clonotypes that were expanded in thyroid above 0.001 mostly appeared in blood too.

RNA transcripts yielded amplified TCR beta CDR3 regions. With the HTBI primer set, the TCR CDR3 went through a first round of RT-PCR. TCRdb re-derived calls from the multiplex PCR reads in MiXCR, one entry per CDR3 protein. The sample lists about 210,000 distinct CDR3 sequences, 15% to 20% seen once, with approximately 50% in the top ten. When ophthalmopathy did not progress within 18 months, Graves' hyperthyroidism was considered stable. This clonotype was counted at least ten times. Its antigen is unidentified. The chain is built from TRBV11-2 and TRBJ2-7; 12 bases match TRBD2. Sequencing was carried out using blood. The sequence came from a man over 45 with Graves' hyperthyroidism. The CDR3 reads CASSSGGGIASGRVEQYF. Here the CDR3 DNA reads TGTGCCAGCAGCTCAGGGGGTGGGATTGCTAGCGGGAGGGTCGAGCAGTACTTC.